The source of this T cell receptor (beta chain) is a study of identical twins. Overall study results and limits: Abundant beta clonotypes from cord blood bore fewer insertions; memory repertoires lacked this pattern. Interpretation of the results relied on cross-sectional statistical analysis and not on following the same donors. Twins shared out-of-frame alpha sequences with excess low generation probability.

The CDR3 runs to 16 residues. Trimming took 4 bases from V and 4 from J, leaving 19 bases between them. It was template switching that added a universal primer site, and there were unique molecular identifiers on the cDNA. TCRdb analysed the 5' RACE reads with MiXCR anew, one entry per CDR3 protein. The data show about 890,000 distinct CDR3 sequences, approximately 13% seen once. A word on this clonotype: Antigen specificity is unknown.

These sequences were also reported in another study, on yellow fever vaccine responses in identical twins.

The TCR originated in a woman in her late teens or twenties in good health. The chain carries TRBV12-3 or TRBV12-4 and TRBJ1-1; D unclear. The sequenced sample was PBMCs. CDR3 nucleotide sequence: TGTGCCAGCAGTTCCCCCCCAGGCACCTTGAGCACTGAAGCTTTCTTT. This gives the protein CASSSPPGTLSTEAFF.